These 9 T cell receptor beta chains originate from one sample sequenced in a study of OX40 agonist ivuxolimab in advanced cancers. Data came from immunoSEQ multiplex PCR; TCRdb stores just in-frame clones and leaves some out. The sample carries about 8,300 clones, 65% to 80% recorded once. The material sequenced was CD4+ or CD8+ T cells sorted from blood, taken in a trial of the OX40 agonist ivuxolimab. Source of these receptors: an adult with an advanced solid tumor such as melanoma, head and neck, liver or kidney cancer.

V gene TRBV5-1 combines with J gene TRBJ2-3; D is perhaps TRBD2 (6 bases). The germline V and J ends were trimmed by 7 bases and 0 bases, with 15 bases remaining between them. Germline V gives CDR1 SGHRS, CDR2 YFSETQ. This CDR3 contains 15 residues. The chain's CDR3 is CASAREVPSTDTQYF. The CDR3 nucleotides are TGCGCCAGCGCAAGGGAGGTCCCCAGCACAGATACGCAGTATTTT.

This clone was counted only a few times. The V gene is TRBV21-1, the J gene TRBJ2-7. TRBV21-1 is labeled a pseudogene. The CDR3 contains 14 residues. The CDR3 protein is CASSKPRPHYEQYF. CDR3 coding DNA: TGTGCCAGCAGCAAACCGAGACCCCACTACGAGCAGTACTTC.

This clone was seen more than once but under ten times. The DNA for the CDR3 is TGTGCCAGCAGCTTAGTTTGGGGTGGGGTACTCCAGCATTTT. It is translated as CASSLVWGGVLQHF. The chain has TRBV7-9 and TRBJ1-5; D uncertain. Germline lookup yields CDR1 SEHNR and CDR2 FQNEAQ (reference sequence). The germline V and J ends were trimmed by 1 base and 12 bases, with 16 bases remaining between them. The CDR3 runs to 14 residues.

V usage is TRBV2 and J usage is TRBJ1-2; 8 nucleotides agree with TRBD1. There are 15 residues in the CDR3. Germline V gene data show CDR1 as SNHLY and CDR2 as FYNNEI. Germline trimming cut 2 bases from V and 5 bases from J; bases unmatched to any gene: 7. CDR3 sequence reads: CASSEWQGAGYGYTF. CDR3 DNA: TGTGCCAGCAGTGAATGGCAGGGGGCGGGGTATGGCTACACCTTC.

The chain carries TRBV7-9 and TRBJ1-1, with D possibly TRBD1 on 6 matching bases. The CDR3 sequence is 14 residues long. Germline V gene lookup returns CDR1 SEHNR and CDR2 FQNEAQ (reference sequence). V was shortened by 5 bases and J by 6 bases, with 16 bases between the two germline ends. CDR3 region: CASSQRTAGAEAFF. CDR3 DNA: TGTGCCAGCAGCCAAAGGACAGCGGGCGCTGAAGCTTTCTTT.

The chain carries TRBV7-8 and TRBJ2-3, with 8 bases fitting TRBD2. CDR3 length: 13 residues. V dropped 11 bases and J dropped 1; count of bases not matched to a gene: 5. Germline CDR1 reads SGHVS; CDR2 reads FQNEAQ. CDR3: CAAGSGGTDTQYF. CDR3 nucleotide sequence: TGTGCCGCGGGTAGCGGGGGCACAGATACGCAGTATTTT.

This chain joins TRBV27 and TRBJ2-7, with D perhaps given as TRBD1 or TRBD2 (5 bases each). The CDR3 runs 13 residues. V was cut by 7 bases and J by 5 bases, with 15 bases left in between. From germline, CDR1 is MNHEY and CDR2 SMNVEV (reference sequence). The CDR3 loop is CASTQGSGDEQYF. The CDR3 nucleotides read TGTGCCAGCACCCAGGGTTCCGGGGACGAGCAGTACTTC.

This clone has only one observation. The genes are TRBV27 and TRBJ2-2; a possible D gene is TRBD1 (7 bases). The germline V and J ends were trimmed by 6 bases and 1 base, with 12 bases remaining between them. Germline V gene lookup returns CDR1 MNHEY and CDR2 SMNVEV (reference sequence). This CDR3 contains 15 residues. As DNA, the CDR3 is TGTGCCAGCAGACGACAGGGAGGGAACACCGGGGAGCTGTTTTTT. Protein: CASRRQGGNTGELFF.

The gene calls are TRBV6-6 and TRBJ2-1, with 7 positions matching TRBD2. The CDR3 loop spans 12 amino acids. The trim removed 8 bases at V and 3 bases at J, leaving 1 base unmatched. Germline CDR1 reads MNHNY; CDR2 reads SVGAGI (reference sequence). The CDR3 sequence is CASGGVYNEQFF. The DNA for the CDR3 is TGTGCCAGCGGGGGGGTCTACAATGAGCAGTTCTTC.